This section outlines one T cell receptor beta chain sequence together with its context. Authors' analysis steps: Researchers report that nucleated cell counts were estimated from reference gene primer amplification. Profiling relied on immunoSEQ multiplex PCR, and the TCRdb table lists in-frame clones only, not all of them. V, J and clone size are those of that table, while D and trimming were read from the DNA. This repertoire shows just over 45,000 clones, 87% found once; its top ten account for around 4.5%. The CDR3 is 15 amino acids. Germline V gene lookup returns CDR1 SGHNT and CDR2 YENEEA. With V trimmed by 4 bases and J by 1 base, 3 bases remained unmatched. These data are taken from a study of blood T cell repertoires in COVID-19. The wider study: Collection of acute and convalescent COVID-19 samples took place in the United States, Italy and Spain.

This receptor was identified in a human donor in a cohort sampled during active COVID-19. The chain combines TRBV11-3 with TRBJ2-3; 9 nucleotides match TRBD1. Sequenced: peripheral blood. CDR3 coding DNA: TGTGCCAGCAGCTCGGGACAGGGTGGCACAGATACGCAGTATTTT. Translation: CASSSGQGGTDTQYF.